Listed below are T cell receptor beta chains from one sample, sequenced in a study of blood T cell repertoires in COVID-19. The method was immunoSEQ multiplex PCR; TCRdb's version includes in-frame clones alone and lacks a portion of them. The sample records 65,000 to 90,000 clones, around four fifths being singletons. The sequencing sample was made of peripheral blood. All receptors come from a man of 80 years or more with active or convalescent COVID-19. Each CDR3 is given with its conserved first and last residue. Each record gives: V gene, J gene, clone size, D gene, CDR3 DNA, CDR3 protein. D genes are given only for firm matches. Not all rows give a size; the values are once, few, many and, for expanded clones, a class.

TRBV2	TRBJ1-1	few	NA	TGTGCCAGCAGGGCCAGGGCAACTAACACTGAAGCTTTCTTT	CASRARATNTEAFF
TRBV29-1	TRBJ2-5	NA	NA	TGCAGCGTTGAAGTTGACGGCAGGGGACCCCAAGAGACCCAGTACTTC	CSVEVDGRGPQETQYF
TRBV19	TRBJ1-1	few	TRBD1	TGTGCCAGTAGTATCAGGGGGCTGGGGACTGAAGCTTTCTTT	CASSIRGLGTEAFF
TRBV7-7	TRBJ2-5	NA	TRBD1	TGTGCTAGCAGCCAGACAGGGATACAAGAGACCCAGTACTTC	CASSQTGIQETQYF
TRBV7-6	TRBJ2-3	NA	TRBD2	TGTGCCAGCAGCTTAGGGATCGGGGGGGCCGCAGATACGCAGTATTTT	CASSLGIGGAADTQYF
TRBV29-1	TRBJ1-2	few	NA	TGCAGCGTTGAGACAGCCCTTCAGGACTATGGCTACACCTTC	CSVETALQDYGYTF
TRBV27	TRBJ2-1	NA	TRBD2	TGTGCCAGCAGTTTAGGACTAGCTCGCAATGAGCAGTTCTTC	CASSLGLARNEQFF
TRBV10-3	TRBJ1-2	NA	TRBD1	TGTGCCATCAGTGAGTCGACAGGGCCTATCAACTATGGCTACACCTTC	CAISESTGPINYGYTF
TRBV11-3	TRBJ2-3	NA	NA	TGTGCCAGCAGCTTCCGACTCTCGAGCACAGATACGCAGTATTTT	CASSFRLSSTDTQYF
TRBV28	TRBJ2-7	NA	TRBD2	TGTGCCAGCAGACTACTAGCGGGAGGGCCCTATTACGAGCAGTACTTC	CASRLLAGGPYYEQYF
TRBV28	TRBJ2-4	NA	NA	TGTGCCAGCAGCCGGAGGGCGGGGACTGGCAAAAACATTCAGTACTTC	CASSRRAGTGKNIQYF